The 30 T cell receptor beta chains presented below share a single source sample, sequenced in a study of T-cell memory formation after mild COVID-19. Each CDR3 protein is one row after TCRdb ran MiXCR on the 5' RACE reads. The sample carries more than 150,000 distinct CDR3 sequences, 18% recorded once. The specimen was PBMCs or a T cell subset sorted from them (not recorded which). The origin of the receptors is a man between 18 and 35 years old who had mild COVID-19 (a few samples of this study predate the infection). Cell type and time point are not known.

The V and J genes are TRBV28 and TRBJ2-2; TRBD2 matches at 7 bases. The ends lost 6 bases at V and 3 bases at J; junction bases unmatched: 7. The germline V gene encodes CDR1 MDHEN and CDR2 SYDVKM. The CDR3 consists of 15 residues. The CDR3 protein is CASRTFAGDTGELFF. Here the CDR3 DNA reads TGTGCCAGCAGGACTTTCGCGGGGGACACCGGGGAGCTGTTTTTT.

This clonotype has ten or more counts. The rearrangement links TRBV5-1 to TRBJ2-5; 14 bases line up with TRBD2. Trimming took 3 bases from V and 5 from J; bases not matched to a gene: 9. Germline V CDR1 and CDR2: SGHRS, YFSETQ. CDR3 size: 17 residues. CDR3 protein: CASSWTSGGSGGETQYF. The CDR3 DNA follows: TGCGCCAGCAGCTGGACTAGCGGGGGGTCAGGAGGGGAGACCCAGTACTTC. Drawing the rest from reference TRBV5-1 and TRBJ2-5, the complete variable domain is KAGVTQTPRYLIKTRGQQVTLSCSPISGHRSVSWYQQTPGQGLQFLFEYFSETQRNKGNFPGRFSGRQFSNSRSEMNVSTLELGDSALYLCASSWTSGGSGGETQYFGPGTRLLVL.

This clonotype was seen more than once but under ten times. The rearrangement links TRBV5-1 to TRBJ1-1; D is undetermined. CDR1 and CDR2 (germline): SGHRS, YFSETQ. CDR3 size: 12 residues. V shed 2 bases and J shed 7 bases, with 9 bases lying between them. CDR3 in amino acids: CASSFVEGEAFF. The DNA for the CDR3 is TGCGCCAGCAGCTTCGTGGAGGGTGAAGCTTTCTTT.

This chain links TRBV30 with TRBJ2-5; 7 positions agree with TRBD2. CDR3 length: 15 residues. CDR1 is GTSNPN, CDR2 SVGIG, per germline (reference sequence). V dropped 0 bases and J dropped 2; count of bases not matched to a gene: 6. For the CDR3, the DNA is TGTGCCTGGAGTGTTGGGGGGGGGTTACAAGAGACCCAGTACTTC. It encodes CAWSVGGGLQETQYF.

The chain has TRBV20-1 and TRBJ2-1; D uncertain. V shed 6 bases and J shed 14 bases, with 26 bases lying between them. This CDR3 spans 14 amino acids. Germline lookup yields CDR1 DFQATT and CDR2 SNEGSKA (reference sequence). CDR3 loop: CSANRNSDPLREFF. CDR3 sequence (DNA): TGCAGTGCCAATCGCAACTCGGACCCCCTTCGTGAGTTCTTC.

This clonotype was found a few times. This chain links TRBV28 with TRBJ2-1; 10 bases are shared with TRBD2. The germline gives CDR1 MDHEN, CDR2 SYDVKM. CDR3 size: 16 residues. J lost 2 bases, V lost 8 bases, and 9 bases had no gene match. CDR3 nucleotide sequence: TGTGCCAGCCGCATGGGTAGCGGGGGGACCTACAATGAGCAGTTCTTC. This sequence encodes CASRMGSGGTYNEQFF.

The chain recombines TRBV5-1 with TRBJ2-5, with 9 positions matching TRBD2. The CDR3 length is 17 residues. Per germline, CDR1 SGHRS and CDR2 YFSETQ. V gave up 4 bases and J gave up 5 bases; unmatched junction bases: 15. This CDR3 is CASSQAPGGGAQETQYF. The CDR3 DNA sequence: TGCGCCAGCAGCCAGGCACCTGGCGGGGGGGCCCAGGAGACCCAGTACTTC.

The chain joins TRBV12-3 or TRBV12-4 to TRBJ2-2, with 10 bases identical to TRBD1. Trimming cost V 6 bases and J 7 bases; bases outside gene matches: 8. The CDR3 is 15 residues long. The CDR3 nucleotides read TGTGCCAGCAGGGATGACAGGGGGCGCAACGGGGAGCTGTTTTTT. Translated: CASRDDRGRNGELFF.

This clonotype occurred a few times. J is TRBJ2-7 and V is TRBV6-2 or TRBV6-3; 7 bases map to TRBD2. Per the germline V gene, CDR1 is MNHEY and CDR2 is SVGEGT. Trimming took 6 bases from V and 1 from J; bases not matched to a gene: 9. This CDR3 spans 15 amino acids. DNA for the CDR3: TGTGCCAGCAGGCCTCTGCAACTAGCGTCCTACGAGCAGTACTTC. Translation gives CASRPLQLASYEQYF.

The V call is TRBV11-3, the J call TRBJ2-2, with 7 nucleotides matching TRBD1. CDR3 size: 14 residues. Germline values: CDR1 SGHNT, CDR2 YENEEA. With V trimmed by 5 bases and J by 6 bases, 6 bases remained unmatched. The CDR3: CASSRNQGAGELFF. CDR3 sequence (DNA): TGTGCCAGCAGCCGAAATCAGGGGGCCGGGGAGCTGTTTTTT.

This clonotype was found a few times. This chain joins TRBV4-3 and TRBJ2-7, with TRBD1 as a possible D gene (5 bases). The CDR3 extends over 16 amino acids. Trimming removed 3 bases at V and 2 bases at J, with 17 bases between. CDR1 LGHNA and CDR2 YSLEER come from the germline V gene. This CDR3 is CASSHLGNRQPYEQYF. CDR3 in DNA: TGCGCCAGCAGCCACCTGGGGAACCGACAGCCCTACGAGCAGTACTTC.

The CDR3 nucleotides read TGTGCCAGCAGTGTGTCTGGGGCCAACGTCCTGACTTTC. This encodes CASSVSGANVLTF. V is TRBV28 and J is TRBJ2-6; unclear D gene. Germline V gives CDR1 MDHEN, CDR2 SYDVKM. This CDR3 region has 13 residues. V lost 5 bases and J 1 base, leaving 3 bases between the germline ends.

This clonotype was counted only a few times. This chain joins TRBV5-1 and TRBJ1-2, with 9 nucleotides matching TRBD1. In germline, CDR1 is SGHRS, CDR2 YFSETQ. The CDR3 is 13 amino acids. With 5 bases clipped from V and 6 bases from J, the junction kept 5 bases outside the gene matches. DNA of the CDR3: TGCGCCAGCAGGGACACAGGGGGCGATGGCTACACCTTC. It specifies CASRDTGGDGYTF.

This clonotype was seen ten or more times. The chain joins TRBV7-9 to TRBJ2-1, with TRBD2 matching over 10 bases. V lost 3 bases to trimming and J lost 8 bases; unmatched junction nucleotides: 7. The CDR3 spans 15 residues. Per the germline V gene, CDR1 is SEHNR and CDR2 is FQNEAQ (reference sequence). CDR3 region: CASSLKRGGLDEQFF. The CDR3 DNA reads TGTGCCAGCAGCTTGAAGCGGGGGGGCCTCGATGAGCAGTTCTTC. Filled out from reference TRBV7-9 and TRBJ2-1, the complete variable domain reads DTGVSQNPRHKITKRGQNVTFRCDPISEHNRLYWYRQTLGQGPEFLTYFQNEAQLEKSRLLSDRFSAERPKGSFSTLEIQRTEQGDSAMYLCASSLKRGGLDEQFFGPGTRLTVL.

The CDR3 here is CASNQGGADGELFF. CDR3 bases: TGTGCCAGCAACCAGGGCGGGGCGGACGGGGAGCTGTTTTTT. The chain employs TRBV6-2 or TRBV6-3 and TRBJ2-2, with D possibly matching TRBD2 (6 bases). V lost 7 bases to trimming and J lost 7 bases, with 16 bases between them. The germline gives CDR1 MNHEY, CDR2 SVGEGT. The CDR3 runs 14 residues.

V is TRBV7-2 and J is TRBJ1-5; 7 bases are shared with TRBD1. Germline V CDR1 and CDR2: SGHTA, FQGNSA. Losses at the gene ends were 5 bases for V and 7 bases for J; bases not matched to a gene: 5. The CDR3 extends over 13 amino acids. The CDR3 DNA reads as TGTGCCAGCAGCGGGACAGATCTCCAGCCCCAGCATTTT. This encodes CASSGTDLQPQHF.

In its sample, this clonotype was seen a few times. This chain uses TRBV5-5 with TRBJ2-5, with 10 positions matching TRBD2. The CDR3 is made up of 15 amino acids. The trim removed 3 bases at V and 1 base at J, leaving 3 bases unmatched. Germline values: CDR1 SGHKS, CDR2 YYEKEE (reference sequence). CDR3 coding DNA: TGTGCCAGCAGCTCACTAGCGGGGTTCCAAGAGACCCAGTACTTC. It is translated as CASSSLAGFQETQYF.

The chain links TRBV29-1 to TRBJ2-1; 9 bases are shared with TRBD2. CDR1 and CDR2 from the germline V gene are SQVTM and ANQGSEA. Trimming cost V 6 bases and J 12 bases; bases outside gene matches: 12. The CDR3 is made up of 13 amino acids. The CDR3 here is CSVPLAGIQGQFF. The CDR3 DNA reads TGCAGCGTCCCGCTAGCGGGGATACAGGGGCAGTTCTTC.

This clonotype rates as medium-sized. The J gene is TRBJ2-1, the V gene TRBV20-1, with 7 bases matching TRBD2. The CDR3 covers 14 residues. V dropped 6 bases and J dropped 4; count of bases not matched to a gene: 9. From germline, CDR1 is DFQATT and CDR2 SNEGSKA (reference sequence). As DNA, the CDR3 is TGCAGTGCCAAGAACTCGGGGGGATACAATGAGCAGTTCTTC. This gives the protein CSAKNSGGYNEQFF.

The gene calls are TRBV5-1 and TRBJ2-5; D is tentatively TRBD1 or TRBD2 (5 bases each). Trimming cost V 6 bases and J 4 bases, with 16 bases left between them. The CDR3 extends over 14 amino acids. In germline, CDR1 is SGHRS, CDR2 YFSETQ. For the CDR3, the DNA is TGCGCCAGCACCGAGGGACCATCGGTAGAGACCCAGTACTTC. Amino acid sequence: CASTEGPSVETQYF. Variable domain in full (rest from reference TRBV5-1 and TRBJ2-5): KAGVTQTPRYLIKTRGQQVTLSCSPISGHRSVSWYQQTPGQGLQFLFEYFSETQRNKGNFPGRFSGRQFSNSRSEMNVSTLELGDSALYLCASTEGPSVETQYFGPGTRLLVL.

The chain joins TRBV7-9 to TRBJ1-4, with D possibly being TRBD1 (6 bases). Trimming shortened V by 5 bases and J by 0 bases, and 7 bases separated the two germline ends. This CDR3 is built from 14 residues. Per germline, CDR1 SEHNR and CDR2 FQNEAQ (reference sequence). The CDR3 reads CASSRQATNEKLFF. The CDR3 region has the DNA TGTGCCAGCAGCAGACAGGCAACTAATGAAAAACTGTTTTTT.

This chain connects TRBV5-1 to TRBJ2-2; unclear D gene. The CDR3 is 15 amino acids. The germline V and J ends were trimmed by 5 bases and 1 base, with 12 bases remaining between them. Germline values: CDR1 SGHRS, CDR2 YFSETQ. For the CDR3, the DNA is TGCGCCAGCAGGTCAATTGACGGGAACACCGGGGAGCTGTTTTTT. It codes for CASRSIDGNTGELFF.

The J gene is TRBJ2-1, the V gene TRBV5-1, with 9 positions matching TRBD1. The J segment lost 4 bases and the V segment lost 4 bases, leaving 3 bases of the junction unmatched. Germline values: CDR1 SGHRS, CDR2 YFSETQ. The CDR3 sequence is 14 residues long. The CDR3 loop reads CASSTGQGYNEQFF. In nucleotides, the CDR3 is TGCGCCAGCAGCACGGGACAGGGTTACAATGAGCAGTTCTTC.

V usage is TRBV4-1 and J usage is TRBJ2-1; D might be TRBD1 or TRBD2, each matching 5 bases. CDR3 length: 14 amino acids. Trimming took off 3 bases at V and 10 bases at J, with 16 bases between the two ends. Germline CDR1 is MGHRA and CDR2 is YSYEKL. The CDR3 reads CASSHGTPGTEQFF. CDR3 nucleotides: TGCGCCAGCAGCCACGGGACCCCCGGCACCGAGCAGTTCTTC.

This clonotype was seen repeatedly, ten times or more. The chain has TRBV5-1 and TRBJ2-7, with D perhaps matching TRBD1 or TRBD2 (6 bases each). The CDR3 contains 13 residues. V lost 0 bases and J lost 6, with 10 bases in between. CDR1 is SGHRS and CDR2 is YFSETQ in the germline V gene. The CDR3 is CASSLAGGSEQYV. CDR3 in DNA: TGCGCCAGCAGCTTGGCCGGGGGCTCCGAGCAGTACGTC.

This chain uses TRBV5-1 with TRBJ2-3, with 10 bases fitting TRBD1. V trimming: 4 bases; J trimming: 2 bases; junction bases outside the gene matches: 4. The CDR3 totals 15 residues. From germline, CDR1 is SGHRS and CDR2 YFSETQ. CDR3 bases: TGCGCCAGCAGCACCGGGACAGGGGACACAGATACGCAGTATTTT. Translating gives CASSTGTGDTDTQYF.

The chain recombines TRBV7-2 with TRBJ2-3; perhaps D is TRBD1 or TRBD2 (5 bases each). This CDR3 has 17 amino acids. Trimming pared 2 bases from V and 4 bases from J, leaving 19 bases between. CDR1 SGHTA and CDR2 FQGNSA come from the germline V gene. In DNA form, the CDR3 reads TGTGCCAGCAGCTTATGGGGGATACCACCGGGACCAGATACGCAGTATTTT. Its translation: CASSLWGIPPGPDTQYF.

This clonotype was counted a few times. V usage is TRBV21-1 and J usage is TRBJ2-7; the listed D gene, TRBD1, was not tested against the DNA. TRBV21-1 constitutes a pseudogene. This CDR3 spans 16 amino acids. The CDR3 spells CASSKVAGLTDYEQYV. The CDR3 DNA reads as TGTGCCAGCAGCAAAGTGGCGGGGCTCACCGACTACGAGCAGTACGTC.

This clonotype showed up just a few times. The chain carries TRBV3-1 and TRBJ2-2; a possible D gene is TRBD1 (6 bases). There are 15 residues in the CDR3. Trimming pared 6 bases from V and 6 bases from J, leaving 17 bases between. Germline CDR1 reads LGHDT; CDR2 reads YNNKEL (reference sequence). The CDR3 DNA reads TGTGCCAGCAGGCACATGGACAGAGCGGCCGGGGAGCTGTTTTTT. It yields the protein CASRHMDRAAGELFF.

This rearrangement joins TRBV20-1 to TRBJ2-5, with TRBD1 identical over 7 bases. Trimming cost V 0 bases and J 2 bases; bases outside gene matches: 3. Germline CDR1 is DFQATT and CDR2 is SNEGSKA (reference sequence). The CDR3 is 14 amino acids. This chain's CDR3 is CSARDRQGQETQYF. Written as DNA, the CDR3 is TGCAGTGCTAGAGACCGACAGGGACAAGAGACCCAGTACTTC.